This TCR beta chain stems from a study of radiation and T cells in renal cell carcinoma. The table came from immunoSEQ multiplex PCR; TCRdb's copy has only in-frame clones and leaves some out. The sample contains 70,000 or so clones, 82% of which appear only once. The time point is: blood 2 weeks post-SBRT. As to treatment: 15 Gy SBRT to primary tumor, nephrectomy 4 weeks later. The patient's renal cell carcinoma had clear cell pathology. Notes on the study in general: Top tumor clonotypes rose in blood 2 weeks post-radiation, then contracted.

The CDR3 consists of 15 residues. Germline lookup yields CDR1 LNHNV and CDR2 YYDKDF (reference sequence). With 0 bases removed from V and 0 bases from J, the gap between germline ends came to 8 bases. Of note for this clone: Antigen specificity is unknown.

The sample consisted of blood, taken from a patient whose treatment included radiotherapy and nephrectomy. V usage is TRBV15 and J usage is TRBJ1-2, with D hard to call. The TCR originated in a man in his fifties or sixties with renal cell carcinoma. The CDR3 DNA reads TGTGCCACCAGCAGAGAAAGGGTAGCTAACTATGGCTACACCTTC. Residues: CATSRERVANYGYTF.